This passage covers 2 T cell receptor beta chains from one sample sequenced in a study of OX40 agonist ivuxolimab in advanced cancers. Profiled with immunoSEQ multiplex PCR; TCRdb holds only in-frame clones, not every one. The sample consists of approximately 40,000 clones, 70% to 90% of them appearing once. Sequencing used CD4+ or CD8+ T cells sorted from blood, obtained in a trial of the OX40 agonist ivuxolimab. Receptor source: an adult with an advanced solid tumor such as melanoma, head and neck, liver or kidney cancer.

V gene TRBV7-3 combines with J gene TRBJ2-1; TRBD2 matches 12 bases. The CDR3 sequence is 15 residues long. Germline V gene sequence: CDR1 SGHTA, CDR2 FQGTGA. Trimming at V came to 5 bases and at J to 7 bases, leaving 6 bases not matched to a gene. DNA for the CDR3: TGTGCCAGCAGCCTCGCCGGGACTAGCGGGAATGAGCAGTTCTTC. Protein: CASSLAGTSGNEQFF.

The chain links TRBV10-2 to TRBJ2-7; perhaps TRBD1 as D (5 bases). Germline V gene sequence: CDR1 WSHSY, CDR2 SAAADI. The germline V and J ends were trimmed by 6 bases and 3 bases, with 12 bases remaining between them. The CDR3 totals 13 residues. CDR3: CASRGRAIYEQYF. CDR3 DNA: TGCGCCAGCAGGGGCAGGGCTATCTACGAGCAGTACTTC.